Listed below are T cell receptor beta chains from one sample, sequenced in a study of T cells in Graves' hyperthyroidism and ophthalmopathy. TCRdb recomputed calls from the multiplex PCR reads with MiXCR, one row per CDR3 protein. Of about 410,000 distinct CDR3 sequences detected, approximately 14% appear once; the ten largest clones hold roughly a fifth. Source material: blood. All receptors come from a woman in her thirties with Graves' ophthalmopathy. Each CDR3 is given with its conserved first and last residue. Fields, in order: clone size, J gene, V gene, D gene, CDR3 DNA, CDR3 protein. D genes are given only for firm matches. Clone size is stated in some rows and not others, as once, few, many or a class when expanded.

size: many; J: TRBJ1-1; V: TRBV6-1; D: TRBD1; DNA: TGTGCCAGCGTAACCTCGACAGGGTCCACTGAAGCTTTCTTT; CDR3: CASVTSTGSTEAFF
size: many; J: TRBJ1-5; V: TRBV12-3/TRBV12-4; D: .; DNA: TGTGCCAGCAGTTCAAGAGTTGGGCCCAATCAGCCCCAGCATTTT; CDR3: CASSSRVGPNQPQHF
size: many; J: TRBJ2-2; V: TRBV6-4; D: TRBD2; DNA: TGTGCCAGCAGTGATGTCGGGGGGGCCAACGGGGAGCTGTTTTTT; CDR3: CASSDVGGANGELFF
size: many; J: TRBJ1-1; V: TRBV29-1; D: .; DNA: TGCAGCGTGATGGGGGTGAACACTGAAGCTTTCTTT; CDR3: CSVMGVNTEAFF
size: .; J: TRBJ2-2; V: TRBV19; D: .; DNA: TGTGCCAGTAGTATTATGAGTGGGGCCGGGGAGCTGTTTTTT; CDR3: CASSIMSGAGELFF
size: .; J: TRBJ1-5; V: TRBV28; D: TRBD1; DNA: TGTGCCAGCAGCCGGGACAGGGTGTTCAATCAGCCCCAGCATTTT; CDR3: CASSRDRVFNQPQHF
size: many; J: TRBJ2-1; V: TRBV7-2; D: TRBD2; DNA: TGTGCCAGCAGCTTACTGCGTCCAACTAGCGGGGGAGGGAATGAGCAGTTCTTC; CDR3: CASSLLRPTSGGGNEQFF
size: many; J: TRBJ1-1; V: TRBV6-1; D: TRBD1; DNA: TGTGCCAGCAGAAACGAAGCGGGACAGTTCGGGACTGAAGCTTTCTTT; CDR3: CASRNEAGQFGTEAFF
size: many; J: TRBJ1-2; V: TRBV7-2; D: TRBD1; DNA: TGTGCCAGCAGCCCCCTCCAGGGGGGGGTTGGCTATGGCTACACCTTC; CDR3: CASSPLQGGVGYGYTF
size: few; J: TRBJ1-2; V: TRBV6-1; D: .; DNA: TGTGCCAGCAGTCCCGAAGCATATGGCTACACCTTC; CDR3: CASSPEAYGYTF
size: many; J: TRBJ2-3; V: TRBV24-1; D: .; DNA: TGTGCCACCAGTGATTTGGCTCAGCCCTCAGATACGCAGTATTTT; CDR3: CATSDLAQPSDTQYF
size: few; J: TRBJ2-5; V: TRBV6-1; D: TRBD2; DNA: TGTGCCAGCACCCCCCGCGGTAGCGGGGGGCATAAAGAGACCCAGTACTTC; CDR3: CASTPRGSGGHKETQYF
size: many; J: TRBJ2-5; V: TRBV19; D: TRBD1; DNA: TGTGCCAGTGGACGACAGGGGGCGGAAGAGACCCAGTACTTC; CDR3: CASGRQGAEETQYF
size: many; J: TRBJ2-1; V: TRBV10-3; D: TRBD2; DNA: TGTGCCCCCACGGGGCTAGCGGGGAGTAATTGGCAGTACAATGAGCAGTTCTTC; CDR3: CAPTGLAGSNWQYNEQFF
size: many; J: TRBJ1-1; V: TRBV6-1; D: .; DNA: TGTGCCAGCAGTTTCTCAGGGAGGGGTAAGAACACTGAAGCTTTCTTT; CDR3: CASSFSGRGKNTEAFF
size: many; J: TRBJ1-2; V: TRBV20-1; D: .; DNA: TGCAGTGCCTCCCCAGGCTACACCTTC; CDR3: CSASPGYTF
size: .; J: TRBJ2-5; V: TRBV12-3/TRBV12-4; D: .; DNA: TGTGCCAGCAGTTTCACGGGGAAAGGGACCCAGTACTTC; CDR3: CASSFTGKGTQYF
size: many; J: TRBJ2-3; V: TRBV2; D: .; DNA: TGTGCCAGCAGTGAAACAGCTACAGATACGCAGTATTTT; CDR3: CASSETATDTQYF
size: few; J: TRBJ1-2; V: TRBV5-1; D: .; DNA: TGCGCCAGCAGCCCGAGCGTCAATAACTATGGCTACACCTTC; CDR3: CASSPSVNNYGYTF
size: many; J: TRBJ2-3; V: TRBV7-8; D: TRBD2; DNA: TGTGCCAGCAACTCGAATAGCGGGGGGGCAACAGATACGCAGTATTTT; CDR3: CASNSNSGGATDTQYF
size: many; J: TRBJ2-3; V: TRBV3-1; D: .; DNA: TGTGCCAGCAGCCAAGTTCCCGACCCCCTTCCGGGACATGTCACGGATACGCAGTATTTT; CDR3: CASSQVPDPLPGHVTDTQYF
size: many; J: TRBJ1-1; V: TRBV11-2; D: .; DNA: TGTGCCAGCAGCTTAGGGGGGCGCGTTTCTTTCTTT; CDR3: CASSLGGRVSFF
size: few; J: TRBJ2-7; V: TRBV29-1; D: .; DNA: TGCAGCGTTAATGACAGGAGCTCCTACGAGCAGTACTTC; CDR3: CSVNDRSSYEQYF
size: few; J: TRBJ1-2; V: TRBV29-1; D: .; DNA: TGCAGCGTTGAAGTCCCTACCCACGGACAGCGCGCAGAGACCTTC; CDR3: CSVEVPTHGQRAETF
size: many; J: TRBJ1-5; V: TRBV6-1; D: .; DNA: TGTGCCAGCAGACCGAGGGGTTGGAGCAATCAGCCCCAGCATTTT; CDR3: CASRPRGWSNQPQHF
size: many; J: TRBJ2-3; V: TRBV7-3; D: TRBD2; DNA: TGTGCCAGCAGCCTCACTAGCGGGGGATCAGATACGCAGTATTTT; CDR3: CASSLTSGGSDTQYF
size: .; J: TRBJ2-1; V: TRBV5-4; D: .; DNA: TGTGCCAGCAGTGTTCACAATGGGCAGTTCTTC; CDR3: CASSVHNGQFF
size: many; J: TRBJ1-4; V: TRBV28; D: .; DNA: TGTGCCAGCAGTTCACAACAGGGTTACGGCGAAAAACTGTTTTTT; CDR3: CASSSQQGYGEKLFF
size: .; J: TRBJ1-1; V: TRBV19; D: .; DNA: TGTGCCAGTAGCACCCCCGAAGGTATCACTGAAGCTTTCTTT; CDR3: CASSTPEGITEAFF
size: .; J: TRBJ2-3; V: TRBV18; D: .; DNA: TGTGCCAGCTCACCCACCGGCCCCCCGGTCACAGATACGCAGTATTTT; CDR3: CASSPTGPPVTDTQYF
size: many; J: TRBJ2-5; V: TRBV11-2; D: TRBD1; DNA: TGTGCCAGCAGCTCCTACCAGGGGGAAGGAGAGACCCAGTACTTC; CDR3: CASSSYQGEGETQYF